This T cell receptor (beta chain) stems from a study of blood T cell repertoires in COVID-19 (dated by TCRdb to between 2020 and 2021). Concerning the study at large: The collaborator samples originated in the United States, Italy and Spain and spanned the acute and convalescent phases of COVID-19. The material from the prospective study consisted of cDNA or gDNA derived from T cells, B-cell-depleted T cells, or PBMCs. The sample metadata nearly always contained a de-identified subject ID, COVID-19 status, age in years and sex. Where available, HLA class I and class II types were obtained from metadata supplied by the sample provider rather than from assay-based typing. The samples were drawn from the first 160 participants of the ongoing ImmuneRACE study and from 1,200 or so subjects provided by 6 global collaborators. Deeply sampled blood TCRbeta repertoires from subjects exposed to, actively infected with, or recovered from COVID-19 were included in the dataset. The repertoires were made available in a free public database intended to serve as a resource for research on the immune response to SARS-CoV-2. General study outcomes and caveats: The quantity of clinical and demographic metadata differed by source and by participant and was supplied without curation.

Collaborating institutions collected whole blood in K2EDTA tubes following their own protocols. For TCRbeta analysis, collaborators shipped samples as frozen whole blood, isolated PBMCs, or DNA extracted from either of those sample types. On this clone itself: The clone's antigen remains unknown. Qualities for individual bases were not recorded, and no much larger clone is one base off.

The germline V gene provides CDR1 SGHRS and CDR2 YFSETQ. Trimming takes 0 bases from V and 0 bases from J, and the germline ends sit 9 bases apart. From the cysteine through the phenylalanine, the CDR3 covers 15 amino acids. CDR3 DNA is the only sequence kept; it has 45 bases, read in frame from the first base. TCRbeta CDR3 regions were amplified from genomic DNA by means of the immunoSEQ Assay, a bias-controlled multiplex PCR. Per the original workflow: The number of nucleated cells in each sample was estimated by amplification of reference gene primers within the assay. To quantify the absolute abundance of each unique TCRbeta CDR3 rearrangement, sequence reads were collapsed and filtered. For each sample, productive Simpson clonality was calculated as the square root of Simpson's diversity index over productive rearrangements. Held by TCRdb, this immuneACCESS table contains in-frame sequences only and omits some clones. Under half of the omission traces to an unresolved V gene where checked; the cause of the rest is unknown. Clone size and V and J calls were adopted from that table, with D and trimming inferred from the DNA. In this sample the table shows over 250,000 clones, roughly 88% of which occur a single time. Approximately 11% of the sample is held by the ten biggest clonotypes.

The TCR was taken from a woman aged 70-85 years with acute or convalescent COVID-19. The sequenced material came from peripheral blood. The rearrangement joined TRBV5-1 to TRBJ1-1, with a tentative D gene TRBD1 over 5 matching bases. The DNA sequence is given as TGCGCCAGCAGCTTGGATAGGGGTTTGAACACTGAAGCTTTCTTT. This translates into CASSLDRGLNTEAFF.